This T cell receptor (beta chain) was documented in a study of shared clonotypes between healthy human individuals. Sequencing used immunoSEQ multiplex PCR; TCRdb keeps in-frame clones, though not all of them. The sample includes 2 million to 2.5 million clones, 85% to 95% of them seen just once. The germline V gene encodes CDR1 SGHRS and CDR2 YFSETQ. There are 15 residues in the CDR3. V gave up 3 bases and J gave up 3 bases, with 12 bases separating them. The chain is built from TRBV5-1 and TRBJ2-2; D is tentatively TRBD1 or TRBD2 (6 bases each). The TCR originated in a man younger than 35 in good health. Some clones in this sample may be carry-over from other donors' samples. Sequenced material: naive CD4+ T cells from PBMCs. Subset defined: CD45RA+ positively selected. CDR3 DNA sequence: TGCGCCAGCAGCTGGGGGGCCGCGGACACCGGGGAGCTGTTTTTT. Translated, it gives CASSWGAADTGELFF. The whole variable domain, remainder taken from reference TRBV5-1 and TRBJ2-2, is KAGVTQTPRYLIKTRGQQVTLSCSPISGHRSVSWYQQTPGQGLQFLFEYFSETQRNKGNFPGRFSGRQFSNSRSEMNVSTLELGDSALYLCASSWGAADTGELFFGEGSRLTVL.